These 27 T cell receptor beta chains originate from one sample sequenced in a study of blood T cell repertoires in COVID-19. TCRdb's table, derived via immunoSEQ multiplex PCR, lists solely in-frame clones and lacks some. The data contain approximately 240,000 clones, around nine tenths of them singletons. Source material: PBMCs or T cells enriched from blood (not recorded which). These receptors all come from a woman in her late teens or twenties who had recovered from COVID-19.

A few counts support this clone. The chain links TRBV6-5 to TRBJ2-2; D might be TRBD1 (6 bases). The ends were cut back, 10 bases at V and 5 bases at J, with 17 bases in the middle. The CDR3 has 14 residues. Germline CDR1 MNHEY, CDR2 SVGAGI. CDR3 DNA: TGTGCCACTTTACAGACAGGTTGGACCGGGGAGCTGTTTTTT. Its translation is CATLQTGWTGELFF.

The J gene is TRBJ1-2, the V gene TRBV28; D perhaps matches TRBD1 (5 bases). V lost 6 bases to trimming and J lost 5 bases, with 10 bases between them. The CDR3 covers 12 residues. Germline CDR1 and CDR2: MDHEN and SYDVKM. CDR3 DNA sequence: TGTGCCAGCAGCCCGCGACAGTATGGCTACACCTTC. Translated: CASSPRQYGYTF.

Remarks on this clone: The junction shows a germline mismatch at one end, possibly a read error. The DNA of the CDR3 is TGTGCCAGCAGTGAATACGACAGGGGTTTAACCCTTTTT. Translating gives CASSEYDRGLTLF. The chain recombines TRBV25-1 with TRBJ1-1; 8 nucleotides line up with TRBD1. This CDR3 spans 13 amino acids. CDR1 and CDR2 from the germline V gene are MGHDK and SYGVNS.

V is TRBV5-4 and J is TRBJ2-2; perhaps TRBD1 as D (6 bases). V dropped 4 bases and J dropped 1 base, with 11 bases sitting between them. This CDR3 is 15 amino acids long. Germline V CDR1 and CDR2: SGHNT, YYREEE (reference sequence). The CDR3 sequence: CASSPPDRNTGELFF. For the CDR3, the DNA is TGTGCCAGCAGCCCCCCGGACAGGAACACCGGGGAGCTGTTTTTT.

In this sample, this clone turned up once. The J gene is TRBJ2-5, the V gene TRBV2, with 8 bases fitting TRBD2. The CDR3 runs to 17 residues. Trimming removed 4 bases from V and 3 bases from J; junction bases left unmatched: 13. The germline V gene has CDR1 SNHLY and CDR2 FYNNEI. For the CDR3, the DNA is TGTGCCAGCAGTGGCGTGGGGCGGGAGGTGGCTGAAGAGACCCAGTACTTC. This codes for CASSGVGREVAEETQYF.

The chain uses TRBV3-1 (or the pseudogene TRBV3-2) and TRBJ2-2, with TRBD2 as a possible D gene (6 bases). Germline lookup yields CDR1 LGHDT and CDR2 YNNKEL (reference sequence). Trimming shortened V by 0 bases and J by 3 bases, and 17 bases separated the two germline ends. The CDR3 runs 18 residues. The chain's CDR3 is CASSQDMRGRSHTGELFF. The CDR3 DNA sequence: TGTGCCAGCAGCCAAGATATGCGGGGAAGATCCCACACCGGGGAGCTGTTTTTT.

The V call is TRBV18, the J call TRBJ1-2; 9 positions agree with TRBD1. Trimming cost V 0 bases and J 8 bases; bases outside gene matches: 7. This CDR3 region has 15 residues. Germline loops: CDR1 KGHSH, CDR2 LQKENI. In DNA form, the CDR3 reads TGTGCCAGCTCACCACCGTCCCGGACAGGGGAAGGCTACACCTTC. It translates to CASSPPSRTGEGYTF.

This rearrangement joins TRBV5-6 to TRBJ2-2; D is undetermined. CDR1 and CDR2 from the germline V gene are SGHDT and YYEEEE. This CDR3 has 16 amino acids. V was trimmed by 0 bases and J by 4 bases, leaving 13 bases between them. CDR3 residues: CASSLVDMAPTGELFF. The CDR3 DNA follows: TGTGCCAGCAGCTTGGTCGACATGGCCCCCACCGGGGAGCTGTTTTTT.

The chain couples TRBV27 to TRBJ2-1, with 9 nucleotides matching TRBD2. V gave up 0 bases and J gave up 5 bases; unmatched junction bases: 2. Germline V CDR1 and CDR2: MNHEY, SMNVEV (reference sequence). The CDR3 has 15 amino acids. The CDR3 protein is CASSLSLAGHNEQFF. The CDR3, as DNA: TGTGCCAGCAGTTTATCCCTAGCGGGACACAATGAGCAGTTCTTC.

This clone was picked up one time. This sequence joins TRBV4-3 and TRBJ1-2, with D uncertain. In germline, CDR1 is LGHNA, CDR2 YSLEER. This CDR3 spans 15 amino acids. With 1 base removed from V and 2 bases from J, the gap between germline ends came to 11 bases. The CDR3 region is CASSQGAQENYGYTF. Written as DNA, the CDR3 is TGCGCCAGCAGCCAAGGGGCTCAGGAAAACTATGGCTACACCTTC.

In DNA, the CDR3 is TGTGCCAGCAGCCAATTATTGCGAGGGAGGAAGTCTGAAGCTTTCTTT. This gives the protein CASSQLLRGRKSEAFF. The chain links TRBV3-1 (or the pseudogene TRBV3-2) to TRBJ1-1, with D unclear. Germline V CDR1 and CDR2: LGHDT, YNNKEL (reference sequence). Trimming took 2 bases from V and 6 from J, leaving 19 bases between them. This CDR3 has 16 residues.

The chain couples TRBV11-3 to TRBJ2-3, with TRBD2 identical over 12 bases. Germline lookup yields CDR1 SGHNT and CDR2 YENEEA. There are 16 residues in the CDR3. J lost 7 bases, V lost 5 bases, and 10 bases had no gene match. CDR3 sequence reads: CASSPTTSGGGNTQYF. CDR3 bases: TGTGCCAGCAGCCCTACGACTAGCGGGGGTGGAAATACGCAGTATTTT.

V is TRBV28 and J is TRBJ2-3; 11 positions match TRBD2. Germline V gene data show CDR1 as MDHEN and CDR2 as SYDVKM. The CDR3 is 18 amino acids. V gave up 3 bases and J gave up 4 bases; unmatched junction bases: 12. The CDR3 DNA reads TGTGCCAGCAGTTTGGGTTTCTCTAGCGGGGGGTTTTCAGATACGCAGTATTTT. It translates to CASSLGFSSGGFSDTQYF.

The rearrangement links TRBV2 to TRBJ1-1; D remains ambiguous. This CDR3 is built from 12 residues. Germline CDR1 and CDR2: SNHLY and FYNNEI. V was clipped by 6 bases and J by 3 bases, with 8 bases between them. For the CDR3, the DNA is TGTGCCAGCAGAGGTGGGCACACTGAAGCTTTCTTT. Its protein is CASRGGHTEAFF.

The CDR3 nucleotides are TGCAGCGTTGAAGGGCGGGTGAACACTGAAGCTTTCTTT. Translation: CSVEGRVNTEAFF. The gene calls are TRBV29-1 and TRBJ1-1; D is ambiguous. CDR3 size: 13 residues. CDR1 SQVTM and CDR2 ANQGSEA come from the germline V gene. V shed 1 base and J shed 0 bases, with 6 bases lying between them.

The chain employs TRBV4-2 and TRBJ2-1; 8 bases match TRBD2. Germline CDR1 LGHNA, CDR2 YNFKEQ. Unmatched junction bases numbered 22, after V lost 4 bases and J lost 8 bases. The CDR3 is 19 residues long. The CDR3 is CASSPLGAGGRPGGHEQFF. The DNA of the CDR3 is TGTGCCAGCAGCCCATTGGGGGCGGGGGGCAGACCCGGGGGCCATGAGCAGTTCTTC.

The chain couples TRBV18 to TRBJ1-3; the match to TRBD1 covers 10 bases. CDR3 length: 18 amino acids. Germline V gene lookup returns CDR1 KGHSH and CDR2 LQKENI. J gave up 0 bases and V 2 bases, and 7 bases lay outside the gene matches. The CDR3 spells CASSPAGTGAFSGNTIYF. DNA for the CDR3: TGTGCCAGCTCACCAGCAGGGACAGGGGCTTTCTCTGGAAACACCATATATTTT. Complete variable domain (other parts from reference TRBV18 and TRBJ1-3): NAGVMQNPRHLVRRRGQEARLRCSPMKGHSHVYWYRQLPEEGLKFMVYLQKENIIDESGMPKERFSAEFPKEGPSILRIQQVVRGDSAAYFCASSPAGTGAFSGNTIYFGEGSWLTVV.

CDR3 residues: CASSLGLWANQPQHF. The CDR3 DNA sequence: TGTGCCAGCAGTTTGGGGCTATGGGCCAATCAGCCCCAGCATTTT. This chain joins TRBV27 and TRBJ1-5; TRBD1 might be the D (5 bases). The CDR3 has 15 residues. Germline loops: CDR1 MNHEY, CDR2 SMNVEV (reference sequence). V was cut by 3 bases and J by 3 bases, with 12 bases left in between.

V is TRBV4-3 and J is TRBJ1-2, with D maybe TRBD1 (6 bases). Germline CDR1 LGHNA, CDR2 YSLEER. Between the trimmed V and J ends, which lost 0 bases and 4 bases, there was a span of 9 bases. CDR3 length: 14 residues. The CDR3 region has the DNA TGCGCCAGCAGCCAAGATCTACAGGGCTATGGCTACACCTTC. Translated: CASSQDLQGYGYTF.

The rearrangement links TRBV12-3 or TRBV12-4 to TRBJ1-3; D perhaps matches TRBD1 (5 bases). The CDR3 consists of 13 residues. V was pared by 6 bases and J by 4 bases, with 10 bases between. CDR3 region: CASSNGGGNTIYF. In nucleotides, the CDR3 is TGTGCCAGCAGCAACGGGGGGGGAAACACCATATATTTT.

The chain joins TRBV20-1 to TRBJ1-2, with a tentative D call TRBD1 (6 bases). This CDR3 is built from 14 residues. V lost 3 bases to trimming and J lost 4 bases, with 15 bases between them. Germline CDR1 is DFQATT and CDR2 is SNEGSKA (reference sequence). The CDR3 coding sequence is TGCAGTGCTAGTTCTGGGGGCTCGGGCTATGGCTACACCTTC. It translates to CSASSGGSGYGYTF.

The chain couples TRBV7-8 to TRBJ2-1, with 10 bases matching TRBD2. The CDR3 spans 15 residues. Losses at the gene ends were 5 bases for V and 6 bases for J; bases not matched to a gene: 7. Per the germline V gene, CDR1 is SGHVS and CDR2 is FQNEAQ. As DNA, the CDR3 is TGTGCCAGCAGCGACCCTAGCGGGAGCCCCAATGAGCAGTTCTTC. Protein product: CASSDPSGSPNEQFF.

The J gene is TRBJ1-6, the V gene TRBV2; TRBD1 matches at 10 bases. The CDR3 extends over 17 amino acids. V gave up 4 bases and J gave up 8 bases; unmatched junction bases: 11. Germline lookup yields CDR1 SNHLY and CDR2 FYNNEI. The CDR3 reads CASSAGQGIFLDSPLHF. The CDR3, as DNA: TGTGCCAGCAGTGCGGGACAGGGGATATTCCTCGATTCACCCCTCCACTTT.

This chain uses TRBV5-1 with TRBJ2-4, with unresolved D. CDR1 SGHRS and CDR2 YFSETQ come from the germline V gene. The CDR3 consists of 13 residues. Trimming removed 2 bases at V and 5 bases at J, with 8 bases between. DNA of the CDR3: TGCGCCAGCAGCTTAAACGGTGAAAACATTCAGTACTTC. It codes for CASSLNGENIQYF.

This clone was seen once. The chain is built from TRBV7-2 and TRBJ1-5, with a tentative D call TRBD1 (6 bases). V lost 5 bases and J 1 base, leaving 9 bases between the germline ends. This CDR3 has 14 amino acids. Germline-derived CDR1 and CDR2 are SGHTA and FQGNSA. For the CDR3, the DNA is TGTGCCAGCAGCCTTGGACAGAGCAATCAGCCCCAGCATTTT. This translates into CASSLGQSNQPQHF.

This clone was seen many times. This chain connects TRBV3-1 (or the pseudogene TRBV3-2) to TRBJ2-7; 7 nucleotides match TRBD1. The V and J ends lost 4 bases and 3 bases, in that order; junction bases with no gene match: 6. CDR3 length: 14 amino acids. Germline V gene lookup returns CDR1 LGHDT and CDR2 YNNKEL (reference sequence). This chain's CDR3 is CASSRGPGGYEQYF. The CDR3 DNA is TGTGCCAGCAGCCGCGGCCCAGGGGGCTACGAGCAGTACTTC.

This clone has only one observation. V and J are TRBV15 and TRBJ2-5, with D perhaps TRBD2 (6 bases). This CDR3 contains 15 residues. The V and J ends lost 3 bases and 3 bases respectively, with 14 bases between them. The germline V gene encodes CDR1 LNHNV and CDR2 YYDKDF (reference sequence). The CDR3 region is CATSRNLGGEETQYF. The CDR3 DNA is TGTGCCACCAGCAGGAATTTGGGGGGAGAAGAGACCCAGTACTTC. The variable domain in full, completed from reference TRBV15 and TRBJ2-5, reads DAMVIQNPRYQVTQFGKPVTLSCSQTLNHNVMYWYQQKSSQAPKLLFHYYDKDFNNEADTPDNFQSRRPNTSFCFLDIRSPGLGDTAMYLCATSRNLGGEETQYFGPGTRLLVL.